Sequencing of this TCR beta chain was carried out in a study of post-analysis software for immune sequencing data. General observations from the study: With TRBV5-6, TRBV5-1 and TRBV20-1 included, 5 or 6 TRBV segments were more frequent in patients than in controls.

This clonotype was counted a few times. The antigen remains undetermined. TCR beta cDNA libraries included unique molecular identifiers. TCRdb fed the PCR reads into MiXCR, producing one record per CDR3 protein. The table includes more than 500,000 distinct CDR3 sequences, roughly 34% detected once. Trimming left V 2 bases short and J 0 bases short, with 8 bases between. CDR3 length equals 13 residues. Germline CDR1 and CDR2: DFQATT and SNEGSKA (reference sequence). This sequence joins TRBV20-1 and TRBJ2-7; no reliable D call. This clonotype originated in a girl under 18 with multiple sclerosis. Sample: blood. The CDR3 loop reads CSARPQSSYEQYF. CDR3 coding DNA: TGCAGTGCTAGACCTCAGAGCTCCTACGAGCAGTACTTC.